This T cell receptor beta chain was observed in a study of Ad26.COV2.S vaccination and SARS-CoV-2 variants. Background on the study: The vaccine Ad26.COV2.S was put into the muscle once, or twice with 56 days between.

Produced via immunoSEQ multiplex PCR; TCRdb's table is partial and in-frame only. The data contain under 500,000 clones, over 80% of them singletons. The treatment here: around 19 received Ad26.COV2.S at low or high dose, single or two shots; several received placebo; per-sample allocation not given. Collection of samples fell on day 63 after the first vaccine or placebo injection. The vaccine delivered Wuhan-strain SARS-CoV-2 spike through an Ad26 vector. The germline V and J ends were trimmed by 6 bases and 9 bases, with 27 bases remaining between them. Germline V gene lookup returns CDR1 MDHEN and CDR2 SYDVKM. This CDR3 spans 17 amino acids. As concerns this clone: What it recognizes is unknown.

Broader study findings: Placebo and vaccine recipients had non-spike TCR breadth that was similar. Placebo recipients had lower spike-specific TCR breadth than vaccine recipients.

The genes are TRBV28 and TRBJ2-4; the D is unclear. Sample: peripheral blood, taken in a trial of Ad26.COV2.S vaccine versus placebo. This TCR derives from a person aged 18 to 59 who received the Ad26.COV2.S COVID-19 vaccine or a placebo. The CDR3 region is CASSPFRKSTSAAIQYF. The CDR3 bases are TGTGCCAGCAGCCCTTTTAGGAAGTCGACGTCAGCTGCCATTCAGTACTTC.